The 31 T cell receptor beta chains below were found in one sample sequenced in a study of control samples from healthy donors and cancer patients. The table came from immunoSEQ multiplex PCR; TCRdb's copy has only in-frame clones and leaves some out. Here the sample spans 100,000 to 150,000 clones, roughly 92% being singletons. Sequencing was carried out using PBMCs. All receptors derive from an elderly man with head and neck cancer.

The V and J genes are TRBV25-1 and TRBJ2-3; D uncertain. CDR1 and CDR2 (germline): MGHDK, SYGVNS. The CDR3 runs 13 residues. The V and J ends lost 2 bases and 1 base respectively, with 4 bases between them. Here the CDR3 DNA reads TGTGCCAGCAGTGAAGGGGGCACAGATACGCAGTATTTT. It encodes CASSEGGTDTQYF.

V is TRBV11-3 and J is TRBJ2-7; TRBD1 is a possible D gene (5 bases). Germline-derived CDR1 and CDR2 are SGHNT and YENEEA. The CDR3 contains 13 residues. V lost 5 bases, J lost 2 bases, and 10 bases lay in between. The CDR3 spells CASSPGHPYEQYF. The CDR3 bases are TGTGCCAGCAGCCCCGGACACCCCTACGAGCAGTACTTC. The full variable domain, with the rest looked up from reference TRBV11-3 and TRBJ2-7, is EAGVVQSPRYKIIEKKQPVAFWCNPISGHNTLYWYLQNLGQGPELLIRYENEEAVDDSQLPKDRFSAERLKGVDSTLKIQPAELGDSAVYLCASSPGHPYEQYFGPGTRLTVT.

J is TRBJ2-5 and V is TRBV30; D is unclear. The ends were cut back, 3 bases at V and 2 bases at J, with 4 bases in the middle. Per germline, CDR1 GTSNPN and CDR2 SVGIG (reference sequence). CDR3 size: 11 residues. The CDR3 loop reads CAWRSQETQYF. Written as DNA, the CDR3 is TGTGCCTGGAGGTCACAAGAGACCCAGTACTTC.

The chain carries TRBV4-3 and TRBJ1-6; weak D call: TRBD1 (5 bases). This CDR3 is built from 15 residues. V was cut by 0 bases and J by 10 bases, with 13 bases left in between. CDR1 and CDR2 (germline): LGHNA, YSLEER. This chain's CDR3 is CASSQDGTGNSPLHF. CDR3 nucleotides: TGCGCCAGCAGCCAAGATGGGACGGGGAACTCACCCCTCCACTTT.

V is TRBV30 and J is TRBJ2-7, with D possibly TRBD1 on 6 matching bases. V lost 7 bases, J lost 3 bases, and 16 bases lay in between. Germline V CDR1 and CDR2: GTSNPN, SVGIG (reference sequence). The CDR3 loop spans 13 amino acids. Here the CDR3 reads CASDSGTNYEQYF. The DNA of the CDR3 is TGTGCCTCCGACTCCGGGACAAACTACGAGCAGTACTTC. Complete variable domain (other parts from reference TRBV30 and TRBJ2-7): SQTIHQWPATLVQPVGSPLSLECTVEGTSNPNLYWYRQAAGRGLQLLFYSVGIGQISSEVPQNLSASRPQDRQFILSSKKLLLSDSGFYLCASDSGTNYEQYFGPGTRLTVT.

The chain joins TRBV3-1 (or the pseudogene TRBV3-2) to TRBJ2-1, with 9 bases identical to TRBD1. V dropped 2 bases and J dropped 9; count of bases not matched to a gene: 8. Germline V CDR1 and CDR2: LGHDT, YNNKEL (reference sequence). The CDR3 totals 15 residues. In DNA form, the CDR3 reads TGTGCCAGCAGCCAACCGGGACAGGGAGGTAGTGAGCAGTTCTTC. It specifies CASSQPGQGGSEQFF.

Details on this clone: The sample has other DNA sequences that encode this CDR3 too. The chain has TRBV5-1 and TRBJ2-7; 8 positions agree with TRBD2. Germline V CDR1 and CDR2: SGHRS, YFSETQ. The CDR3 totals 14 residues. J gave up 4 bases and V 2 bases, and 5 bases lay outside the gene matches. The CDR3, as DNA: TGCGCCAGCAGCTTTACTAGCGGAGATTACGAGCAGTACTTC. Its protein product is CASSFTSGDYEQYF.

This chain links TRBV27 with TRBJ1-5, with TRBD1 identical over 8 bases. After removal of 5 bases from V and 5 bases from J, the junction contained 5 bases not matched to a gene. Germline V gene lookup returns CDR1 MNHEY and CDR2 SMNVEV (reference sequence). The length of the CDR3 is 14 residues. CDR3 region: CASSPRTGYQPQHF. The CDR3 DNA reads TGTGCCAGCAGTCCCAGGACAGGGTATCAGCCCCAGCATTTT.

The J gene is TRBJ1-6, the V gene TRBV9; D gene unclear. The CDR3 length is 15 residues. Germline V lookup: CDR1 SGDLS, CDR2 YYNGEE. The V end was cut by 0 bases, the J end by 8 bases, with 12 bases between. CDR3: CASSVAAMNDSPLHF. The CDR3 nucleotides read TGTGCCAGCAGCGTAGCGGCCATGAACGATTCACCCCTCCACTTT.

This clone was found once. CDR3 sequence (DNA): TGTGCCAGCAGACGGAGGCACGGCACCGGGGAGCTGTTTTTT. Its translation is CASRRRHGTGELFF. This chain connects TRBV6-5 to TRBJ2-2; D may be TRBD2 (5 bases). The germline V gene encodes CDR1 MNHEY and CDR2 SVGAGI. With 6 bases removed from V and 4 bases from J, the gap between germline ends came to 12 bases. There are 14 residues in the CDR3.

V and J are TRBV5-8 and TRBJ1-1; D may be TRBD1 (5 bases). Trimming pared 4 bases from V and 2 bases from J, leaving 12 bases between. The CDR3 sequence is 14 residues long. Germline CDR1 is SGHTS and CDR2 is YDEGEE. This CDR3 is CASSRWDLNTEAFF. In DNA form, the CDR3 reads TGTGCCAGCAGCCGATGGGACCTTAACACTGAAGCTTTCTTT.

The chain links TRBV5-4 to TRBJ1-1, with 7 bases lining up with TRBD1. CDR1 and CDR2 (germline): SGHNT, YYREEE (reference sequence). Germline trimming cut 5 bases from V and 4 bases from J; bases unmatched to any gene: 5. CDR3 size: 13 residues. The CDR3 loop reads CASSSDRVTEAFF. The CDR3 region has the DNA TGTGCCAGCAGTTCAGACAGGGTCACTGAAGCTTTCTTT.

This clone was seen a single time. The genes are TRBV19 and TRBJ2-1; D may be TRBD2 (6 bases). Germline CDR1 LNHDA, CDR2 SQIVND (reference sequence). Trimming left V 5 bases short and J 7 bases short, with 21 bases between. This CDR3 contains 16 residues. CDR3 bases: TGTGCCAGTAGTCCGACCGGGGGATTGGGAAGGAATGAGCAGTTCTTC. It is translated as CASSPTGGLGRNEQFF.

The chain links TRBV2 to TRBJ1-1; D call uncertain. CDR3 length: 13 residues. Trimming took off 6 bases at V and 1 base at J, with 9 bases between the two ends. The germline V gene encodes CDR1 SNHLY and CDR2 FYNNEI. The CDR3 here is CASSSVENTEAFF. The CDR3 nucleotides read TGTGCCAGCAGCTCAGTAGAGAACACTGAAGCTTTCTTT.

The CDR3 DNA reads TGTGCCAGCAGCTTAAAGCGGGGGGCCTACGAGCAGTACTTC. Its translation is CASSLKRGAYEQYF. This chain uses TRBV7-8 with TRBJ2-7; 9 nucleotides line up with TRBD2. The CDR3 spans 14 residues. Germline loops: CDR1 SGHVS, CDR2 FQNEAQ. Losses at the gene ends were 2 bases for V and 2 bases for J; bases not matched to a gene: 1.

The CDR3 DNA sequence: TGCGCCAGCAGCCCCCTAGCGCGCTACAATGAGCAGTTCTTC. It is translated as CASSPLARYNEQFF. V gene TRBV5-1 combines with J gene TRBJ2-1; perhaps TRBD2 as D (6 bases). Trimming shortened V by 4 bases and J by 3 bases, and 11 bases separated the two germline ends. Per the germline V gene, CDR1 is SGHRS and CDR2 is YFSETQ. This CDR3 comprises 14 residues. Full variable domain (rest looked up from reference TRBV5-1 and TRBJ2-1): KAGVTQTPRYLIKTRGQQVTLSCSPISGHRSVSWYQQTPGQGLQFLFEYFSETQRNKGNFPGRFSGRQFSNSRSEMNVSTLELGDSALYLCASSPLARYNEQFFGPGTRLTVL.

V is TRBV2 and J is TRBJ1-6; D is unclear. Germline CDR1 and CDR2: SNHLY and FYNNEI. V lost 3 bases, J lost 10 bases, and 7 bases lay in between. This CDR3 comprises 12 residues. The CDR3 region is CASSDSGSPLHF. The DNA for the CDR3 is TGTGCCAGCAGTGACTCTGGGTCACCCCTCCACTTT.

The table lists this clone with a few counts. V is TRBV15 and J is TRBJ2-2; 7 bases are a match to TRBD1. With V trimmed by 5 bases and J by 3 bases, 6 bases remained unmatched. CDR1 LNHNV and CDR2 YYDKDF come from the germline V gene (reference sequence). The CDR3 contains 15 residues. The CDR3 here is CATSPSRGHTGELFF. The CDR3 bases are TGTGCCACCAGCCCGTCAAGGGGGCACACCGGGGAGCTGTTTTTT.

This sequence joins TRBV7-9 and TRBJ2-5; a weak D match, TRBD2 (6 bases). Trimming cost V 3 bases and J 9 bases, with 17 bases left between them. Germline V gives CDR1 SEHNR, CDR2 FQNEAQ (reference sequence). The CDR3 sequence is 14 residues long. CDR3 sequence reads: CASSFILEGMAQYF. The CDR3 nucleotides are TGTGCCAGCAGCTTCATTTTGGAGGGTATGGCCCAGTACTTC.

The rearrangement links TRBV6-2 or TRBV6-3 to TRBJ1-2, with a tentative D call TRBD1 (6 bases). The CDR3 runs to 14 residues. V was shortened by 6 bases and J by 4 bases, with 15 bases between the two germline ends. Germline V gene lookup returns CDR1 MNHEY and CDR2 SVGEGT. CDR3 residues: CASSQQQGPYGYTF. The CDR3, as DNA: TGTGCCAGCAGCCAACAACAGGGCCCCTATGGCTACACCTTC.

This clone is a singleton in its sample. This rearrangement joins TRBV7-2 to TRBJ2-3; D not certain. The V end lost 1 base, the J end lost 5 bases, and 10 bases lay between the germline ends. Per the germline V gene, CDR1 is SGHTA and CDR2 is FQGNSA. This CDR3 spans 14 amino acids. CDR3 nucleotide sequence: TGTGCCAGCAGCTTAGACTCGCCCAGAGATACGCAGTATTTT. Protein product: CASSLDSPRDTQYF. The full variable domain, completed using reference TRBV7-2 and TRBJ2-3, is GAGVSQSPSNKVTEKGKDVELRCDPISGHTALYWYRQSLGQGLEFLIYFQGNSAPDKSGLPSDRFSAERTGGSVSTLTIQRTQQEDSAVYLCASSLDSPRDTQYFGPGTRLTVL.

This clone was counted a single time. V usage is TRBV5-8 and J usage is TRBJ2-7, with D possibly being TRBD1 (6 bases). CDR3 length equals 16 residues. V lost 4 bases, J lost 0 bases, and 17 bases lay in between. Per the germline V gene, CDR1 is SGHTS and CDR2 is YDEGEE. The CDR3 coding sequence is TGTGCCAGCAGCCCGCGGTACGGGACACACTCCTACGAGCAGTACTTC. Amino acids: CASSPRYGTHSYEQYF.

Here the CDR3 reads CASSPGGQGNQPQHF. The CDR3 bases are TGTGCCAGTAGCCCCGGTGGCCAGGGCAATCAGCCCCAGCATTTT. The gene calls are TRBV19 and TRBJ1-5; D is unclear. V lost 6 bases to trimming and J lost 2 bases, with 14 bases between them. The germline V gene has CDR1 LNHDA and CDR2 SQIVND (reference sequence). This CDR3 contains 15 residues.

The chain employs TRBV3-1 (or the pseudogene TRBV3-2) and TRBJ1-4; no reliable D call. Germline CDR1 is LGHDT and CDR2 is YNNKEL (reference sequence). Trimming left V 4 bases short and J 9 bases short, with 18 bases between. The CDR3 totals 15 residues. CDR3 sequence (DNA): TGTGCCAGCAGCCCTGAGACGGGTAATCGGAAAAAACTGTTTTTT. Protein sequence: CASSPETGNRKKLFF.

The chain carries TRBV5-1 and TRBJ1-2; D remains unclear. Germline-derived CDR1 and CDR2 are SGHRS and YFSETQ. The ends were cut back, 1 base at V and 2 bases at J, with 6 bases in the middle. The CDR3 is 13 amino acids. The CDR3 nucleotides read TGCGCCAGCAGCTTGACAGTAAACTATGGCTACACCTTC. The encoded protein is CASSLTVNYGYTF.

This chain connects TRBV23-1 to TRBJ1-2, with TRBD1 as a possible D gene (5 bases). TRBV23-1 is given ORF status, its function remaining uncertain. This CDR3 is 16 amino acids long. Trimming stripped 4 bases from V and 0 bases from J, with 15 bases between. CDR3 nucleotide sequence: TGCGCCAGCAGTCGTCCCCGGAGGGACGCTAACTATGGCTACACCTTC. This gives the protein CASSRPRRDANYGYTF.

The genes are TRBV30 and TRBJ1-1; no clear D. The V end was cut by 3 bases, the J end by 1 base, with 9 bases between. Per germline, CDR1 GTSNPN and CDR2 SVGIG (reference sequence). The CDR3 has 13 residues. CDR3 sequence: CAWRGWANTEAFF. The CDR3, as DNA: TGTGCCTGGAGGGGTTGGGCGAACACTGAAGCTTTCTTT.

CDR3 amino acids: CASSPSDRGYGYTF. CDR3 in DNA: TGTGCCAGCAGCCCCTCAGACAGGGGGTATGGCTACACCTTC. The chain joins TRBV7-9 to TRBJ1-2, with 9 bases matching TRBD1. The germline CDR1 and CDR2 sequences are SEHNR and FQNEAQ (reference sequence). V lost 5 bases to trimming and J lost 5 bases; unmatched junction nucleotides: 6. CDR3 length equals 14 residues.

The V and J genes are TRBV6-5 and TRBJ2-5, with D perhaps matching TRBD2 (6 bases). Germline values: CDR1 MNHEY, CDR2 SVGAGI. The CDR3 runs 14 residues. V lost 1 base, J lost 5 bases, and 11 bases lay in between. CDR3 coding DNA: TGTGCCAGCAGTTACTTGACTAGGATGGAGACCCAGTACTTC. Protein product: CASSYLTRMETQYF.

The V call is TRBV19, the J call TRBJ1-4, with D perhaps matching TRBD1 (6 bases). Germline assignment: CDR1 LNHDA and CDR2 SQIVND (reference sequence). The V end was cut by 9 bases, the J end by 5 bases, with 19 bases between. The CDR3 consists of 15 residues. The CDR3 region is CASNGGQARNEKLFF. In DNA, the CDR3 is TGTGCCAGCAATGGGGGCCAGGCGAGGAATGAAAAACTGTTTTTT.

The V gene is TRBV27, the J gene TRBJ1-1, with D perhaps matching TRBD1 (5 bases). Germline values: CDR1 MNHEY, CDR2 SMNVEV (reference sequence). Trimming took off 3 bases at V and 4 bases at J, with 9 bases between the two ends. The CDR3 is made up of 13 amino acids. CDR3 protein: CASSFEGATEAFF. The CDR3 DNA reads TGTGCCAGCAGTTTTGAAGGGGCCACTGAAGCTTTCTTT.